This entry features one T cell receptor (beta chain) sequence. What it binds is not known. Germline V gene data show CDR1 as SGHRS and CDR2 as YFSETQ. This CDR3 has 13 amino acids. V was shortened by 4 bases and J by 1 base, with 8 bases between the two germline ends. The data were obtained in a study of siplizumab effects on memory and regulatory T cells. The repertoire was sequenced with immunoSEQ multiplex PCR; TCRdb's copy has only in-frame clones and lacks some. The sample has around 68,000 clones, approximately 88% seen once. Study findings and constraints: Unstimulated subsets were the mapping target of only a minor fraction of alloreactive clones.

The chain couples TRBV5-1 to TRBJ1-1; D remains unclear. The sequenced sample consisted of Tregs sorted from blood. The receptor was isolated from a human donor in good health. The CDR3 loop reads CASSVSGNTEAFF. CDR3 nucleotides: TGCGCCAGCAGCGTCTCGGGGAACACTGAAGCTTTCTTT.